Listed below are T cell receptor beta chains from one sample, sequenced in a study of T-cell reconstitution after alpha-beta-depleted transplantation in children. TCRdb re-called the PCR reads through MiXCR, storing one row per CDR3 protein. Here the sample spans about 540,000 distinct CDR3 sequences, around 19% being singletons. The specimen was PBMCs from the stem cell graft donor, collected from the stem cell graft. Receptors originate from a human donor who donated a stem cell graft to a child with acute lymphoblastic leukemia. CDR3s include the opening cysteine and the closing phenylalanine or tryptophan. A D gene is named only where the DNA matches it firmly. The size of a clone is reported for some rows only, either as once, few or many, or as a class for expanded clones.

TRBV27	NA	13	TRBJ2-2	few	CASSLSSHGELFF	TGTGCCAGCAGTTTATCGAGTCACGGGGAGCTGTTTTTT
TRBV7-8	NA	14	TRBJ2-3	NA	CASSPYIRTDTQYF	TGTGCCAGCAGCCCCTATATCCGCACAGATACGCAGTATTTT
TRBV3-1	NA	11	TRBJ2-7	few	CASSQFNEQYF	TGTGCCAGCAGCCAATTTAACGAGCAGTACTTC
TRBV7-3	TRBD2	14	TRBJ2-7	NA	CASSLDSGDYEQYF	TGTGCCAGCAGCTTGGATAGCGGGGACTACGAGCAGTACTTC
TRBV2	NA	12	TRBJ2-5	NA	CASSEESETQYF	TGTGCCAGCAGTGAAGAATCGGAGACCCAGTACTTC
TRBV27	TRBD1	14	TRBJ2-7	NA	CASSFRGPAYEQYF	TGTGCCAGCAGTTTTAGGGGGCCGGCCTACGAGCAGTACTTC
TRBV7-9	NA	17	TRBJ2-5	NA	CASSAAVMGAEGETQYF	TGTGCCAGCAGCGCAGCAGTGATGGGAGCGGAGGGGGAGACCCAGTACTTC
TRBV9	TRBD1	15	TRBJ1-2	few	CASSASGTGNYGYTF	TGTGCCAGCAGCGCCTCCGGGACAGGGAACTATGGCTACACCTTC
TRBV18	TRBD2	15	TRBJ2-7	few	CASSPEAGVAYEQYF	TGTGCCAGCTCACCAGAAGCGGGAGTCGCCTACGAGCAGTACTTC
TRBV20-1	NA	14	TRBJ1-5	NA	CSARDLYSNQPQHF	TGCAGTGCTAGAGATCTATATAGCAATCAGCCCCAGCATTTT
TRBV7-9	NA	14	TRBJ2-3	NA	CASRRIPDLPTQYF	TGTGCCAGCAGACGTATACCGGACCTACCCACGCAGTATTTT
TRBV20-1	TRBD2	19	TRBJ2-2	NA	CSARLGLAGTRGNTGELFF	TGCAGTGCTAGGTTAGGACTAGCGGGGACCCGAGGTAACACCGGGGAGCTGTTTTTT
TRBV12-3/TRBV12-4	TRBD2	15	TRBJ2-7	NA	CASSLRTSPNYEQYF	TGTGCCAGCAGTCTCAGGACTAGCCCAAACTACGAGCAGTACTTC
TRBV5-1	TRBD1	17	TRBJ2-5	NA	CASSLSPGTGGAETQYF	TGCGCCAGCAGCTTGTCCCCTGGGACAGGGGGCGCAGAGACCCAGTACTTC
TRBV12-5	NA	15	TRBJ2-7	few	CASGLVIGRTYEQYF	TGTGCTAGTGGTTTGGTAATTGGACGGACCTACGAGCAGTACTTC
TRBV20-1	TRBD2	15	TRBJ2-1	NA	CSAGLAALPSNEQFF	TGCAGTGCTGGACTAGCGGCCCTTCCTTCCAATGAGCAGTTCTTC
TRBV3-1	NA	14	TRBJ2-2	few	CASSPPYLSVELFF	TGTGCCAGCAGCCCCCCTTATTTATCGGTGGAGCTGTTTTTT
TRBV5-1	NA	14	TRBJ2-3	NA	CASSLEQDTDTQYF	TGCGCCAGCAGCTTGGAACAGGACACAGATACGCAGTATTTT
TRBV29-1	NA	15	TRBJ2-7	NA	CSVVGERGNLYEQYF	TGCAGCGTTGTAGGAGAGCGAGGGAACTTGTACGAGCAGTACTTC
TRBV5-5	NA	12	TRBJ2-7	NA	CASSADGNEQYF	TGTGCCAGCAGCGCTGACGGGAACGAGCAGTACTTC
TRBV5-1	TRBD2	17	TRBJ2-1	few	CASSLVRLAGLRDEQFF	TGCGCCAGCAGCTTGGTCCGTCTAGCGGGCCTTAGGGATGAGCAGTTCTTC
TRBV9	NA	14	TRBJ2-3	many	CASSVDGSTDTQYF	TGTGCCAGCAGCGTAGACGGGAGCACAGATACGCAGTATTTT
TRBV3-1	TRBD2	15	TRBJ2-1	NA	CASSANSGGYNEQFF	TGTGCCAGCAGCGCAAATAGCGGGGGGTACAATGAGCAGTTCTTC
TRBV5-1	NA	12	TRBJ2-1	NA	CASSIAYNEQFF	TGCGCCAGCAGCATCGCCTACAATGAGCAGTTCTTC
TRBV29-1	NA	15	TRBJ1-1	NA	CSVEPSYPANTEAFF	TGCAGCGTTGAACCCTCCTATCCAGCGAACACTGAAGCTTTCTTT
TRBV6-5	NA	14	TRBJ2-1	NA	CASSYGGGSNEQFF	TGTGCCAGCAGTTATGGGGGTGGGAGCAATGAGCAGTTCTTC
TRBV27	NA	15	TRBJ1-6	few	CASSLQQDYNSPLHF	TGTGCCAGCAGTTTACAACAGGATTATAATTCACCCCTCCACTTT
TRBV20-1	NA	15	TRBJ2-2	NA	CSASALKETTGELFF	TGCAGTGCTTCCGCCCTTAAAGAGACCACCGGGGAGCTGTTTTTT
TRBV9	TRBD1	14	TRBJ2-7	few	CASSATGGGDEQYF	TGTGCCAGCAGCGCGACAGGGGGAGGGGACGAGCAGTACTTC
TRBV6-2/TRBV6-3	NA	13	TRBJ1-2	NA	CAVGAGGKLGYTF	TGTGCCGTCGGTGCGGGGGGAAAACTGGGCTACACCTTC
TRBV12-3/TRBV12-4	NA	13	TRBJ2-7	few	CASSFAGTGEQYF	TGTGCCAGCAGTTTTGCGGGGACGGGGGAGCAGTACTTC
TRBV7-8	TRBD1	14	TRBJ2-3	few	CASSETGAPDTQYF	TGTGCCAGCAGCGAGACAGGGGCCCCAGATACGCAGTATTTT
TRBV21-1	NA	14	TRBJ2-1	few	CASSPGQDSNEQFF	TGTGCCAGCAGTCCCGGACAGGACTCCAATGAGCAGTTCTTC
TRBV20-1	TRBD1	14	TRBJ2-1	NA	CSARTGQGRNEQFF	TGCAGTGCTAGAACGGGACAGGGACGCAATGAGCAGTTCTTC